What follows describes a single T cell receptor (beta chain). Its antigen is as yet unknown. The data are from a study of CD4+ T cells in melanoma. General study points: In melanoma, neoantigen-specific CD4+ T cells reportedly differed in differentiation state. CD8+ T cell, macrophage and B cell function reportedly correlated with neoantigen-specific CD4+ T cells.

Trimming took 10 bases from V and 2 from J; bases not matched to a gene: 14. Germline-derived CDR1 and CDR2 are LNHDA and SQIVND (reference sequence). The CDR3 is made up of 16 amino acids. Measured with immunoSEQ multiplex PCR; TCRdb has only the in-frame clones, and not every one. The sample holds around 100,000 clones, about 92% seen once. The specimen sequenced was peripheral blood. The chain employs TRBV19 and TRBJ1-5, with 7 bases fitting TRBD1. The sequence was obtained from a human donor with melanoma. The CDR3: CATTSAQGIGNQPQHF. CDR3 sequence (DNA): TGTGCCACAACGTCAGCACAGGGGATAGGCAATCAGCCCCAGCATTTT.